These 29 T cell receptor beta chains were sequenced from one sample in a study of shared clonotypes between healthy human individuals. Clones were sequenced by immunoSEQ multiplex PCR, and TCRdb holds only the in-frame ones, with some missing. The sample shows 950,000 to 1,300,000 clones, 75% of them seen only once. Sequenced: memory CD4+ T cells sorted from blood. Subset defined: CD45RA-negative fraction. The receptors were gathered from a man aged 18-30 years in good health.

The chain couples TRBV9 to TRBJ1-6, with a possible D match to TRBD1 (5 bases). The CDR3 is 14 amino acids. The V gene's germline CDR1 is SGDLS and CDR2 YYNGEE. Deletions cut 1 base from V and 10 bases from J, with 12 bases between. As DNA, the CDR3 is TGTGCCAGCAGCGTAACTGGGACGGGGTCACCCCTCCACTTT. Protein sequence: CASSVTGTGSPLHF.

This chain links TRBV27 with TRBJ1-1; D possibly corresponds to TRBD1 (5 bases). The V and J ends lost 5 bases and 2 bases respectively, with 15 bases between them. The CDR3 spans 15 residues. CDR1 MNHEY and CDR2 SMNVEV come from the germline V gene (reference sequence). The CDR3 DNA reads TGTGCCAGCAGTACAGCTGCAGGGTTCAACACTGAAGCTTTCTTT. Translated: CASSTAAGFNTEAFF.

The rearrangement uses TRBV7-8 and TRBJ2-5; 9 positions agree with TRBD1. This CDR3 region has 14 residues. Germline trimming cut 4 bases from V and 5 bases from J; bases unmatched to any gene: 5. The germline V gene has CDR1 SGHVS and CDR2 FQNEAQ. The CDR3 nucleotides are TGTGCCAGCAGCTCGGGACAGGGTGTCGAGACCCAGTACTTC. It specifies CASSSGQGVETQYF. Based on the CDR3 plus reference TRBV7-8 and TRBJ2-5, the full variable domain is GAGVSQSPRYKVAKRGQDVALRCDPISGHVSLFWYQQALGQGPEFLTYFQNEAQLDKSGLPSDRFFAERPEGSVSTLKIQRTQQEDSAVYLCASSSGQGVETQYFGPGTRLLVL.

This clone was found once. J is TRBJ1-6 and V is TRBV6-5; 7 bases match TRBD1. The CDR3 totals 14 residues. Per germline, CDR1 MNHEY and CDR2 SVGAGI. J was trimmed by 4 bases and V by 5 bases; bases with no gene match: 2. The CDR3 bases are TGTGCCAGCAGTCAGACAGGGTATAATTCACCCCTCCACTTT. It yields the protein CASSQTGYNSPLHF.

The chain is built from TRBV6-5 and TRBJ2-7; D unresolved. Germline CDR1 and CDR2: MNHEY and SVGAGI. The CDR3 contains 11 residues. Between the trimmed V and J ends, which lost 8 bases and 6 bases, there was a span of 11 bases. The CDR3 is CASSDGAEQYF. DNA of the CDR3: TGTGCCAGCTCCGACGGAGCCGAGCAGTACTTC.

This chain joins TRBV30 and TRBJ1-2, with D possibly TRBD1 on 5 matching bases. This CDR3 contains 12 residues. V was cut by 6 bases and J by 9 bases, with 17 bases left in between. Per germline, CDR1 GTSNPN and CDR2 SVGIG (reference sequence). CDR3 sequence: CACSREPNRYTF. Here the CDR3 DNA reads TGTGCCTGCAGCAGGGAGCCCAACCGCTACACCTTC.

J is TRBJ1-3 and V is TRBV28; D uncertain. Trimming pared 2 bases from V and 0 bases from J, leaving 11 bases between. Germline V CDR1 and CDR2: MDHEN, SYDVKM. The CDR3 sequence is 16 residues long. The CDR3 spells CASSLVVDPSGNTIYF. The CDR3 DNA follows: TGTGCCAGCAGTTTAGTAGTAGACCCCTCTGGAAACACCATATATTTT.

This clone was observed a handful of times. The V and J genes are TRBV7-2 and TRBJ1-6; no clear D. Germline-derived CDR1 and CDR2 are SGHTA and FQGNSA. Trimming cost V 5 bases and J 9 bases, with 11 bases left between them. This CDR3 has 13 residues. The CDR3 DNA reads as TGTGCCAGCAGCGTTCTCTTCGGTTCACCCCTCCACTTT. Translation gives CASSVLFGSPLHF.

The chain joins TRBV7-2 to TRBJ1-6; no definite D call. This CDR3 comprises 13 residues. Trimming took off 3 bases at V and 7 bases at J, with 7 bases between the two ends. Germline CDR1 and CDR2: SGHTA and FQGNSA. In DNA form, the CDR3 reads TGTGCCAGCAGCTTGTTTAGGAATTCACCCCTCCACTTT. Encoded protein: CASSLFRNSPLHF.

This clone turned up a few times. The chain carries TRBV11-2 and TRBJ1-1, with D unclear. The CDR3 runs 13 residues. Germline values: CDR1 SGHAT, CDR2 FQNNGV. V was pared by 5 bases and J by 4 bases, with 11 bases between. The CDR3 coding sequence is TGTGCCAGCAGCCAAGGTGGCCGCACTGAAGCTTTCTTT. Amino acids: CASSQGGRTEAFF.

The chain links TRBV30 to TRBJ1-5, with D possibly matching TRBD1 (5 bases). V was cut by 5 bases and J by 4 bases, with 15 bases left in between. The CDR3 spans 14 residues. Per the germline V gene, CDR1 is GTSNPN and CDR2 is SVGIG (reference sequence). CDR3 region: CAWAQGGGNQPQHF. The CDR3 DNA follows: TGTGCCTGGGCGCAGGGTGGTGGAAATCAGCCCCAGCATTTT. Together with reference TRBV30 and TRBJ1-5, the CDR3 gives the full variable domain: SQTIHQWPATLVQPVGSPLSLECTVEGTSNPNLYWYRQAAGRGLQLLFYSVGIGQISSEVPQNLSASRPQDRQFILSSKKLLLSDSGFYLCAWAQGGGNQPQHFGDGTRLSIL.

This clone has just one count. V gene TRBV7-2 combines with J gene TRBJ2-5, with TRBD2 matching over 8 bases. The CDR3 extends over 14 amino acids. Germline CDR1 and CDR2: SGHTA and FQGNSA. The V segment lost 5 bases and the J segment 8 bases; nucleotides outside the gene matches: 10. The CDR3 reads CASSQSGAGDTQYF. CDR3 DNA sequence: TGTGCCAGCAGCCAAAGTGGAGCGGGAGATACCCAGTACTTC.

Concerning this clone: The same CDR3 arises from other DNA sequences in this sample as well. The chain couples TRBV11-1 to TRBJ2-7, with a possible D match to TRBD1 (5 bases). From germline, CDR1 is SGHAT and CDR2 FQDESV (reference sequence). The V end lost 4 bases, the J end lost 4 bases, and 8 bases lay between the germline ends. This CDR3 spans 12 amino acids. CDR3 region: CASSSQGYEQYF. CDR3 coding DNA: TGTGCCAGCAGCTCCCAGGGATACGAGCAGTACTTC.

The chain links TRBV9 to TRBJ1-6; D call uncertain. This CDR3 is built from 13 residues. The V end lost 4 bases, the J end lost 6 bases, and 8 bases lay between the germline ends. Germline CDR1 SGDLS, CDR2 YYNGEE. The CDR3: CASSKSPNSPLHF. CDR3 DNA sequence: TGTGCCAGCAGCAAATCCCCTAATTCACCCCTCCACTTT. The complete variable domain, with remaining parts taken from reference TRBV9 and TRBJ1-6, reads DSGVTQTPKHLITATGQRVTLRCSPRSGDLSVYWYQQSLDQGLQFLIQYYNGEERAKGNILERFSAQQFPDLHSELNLSSLELGDSALYFCASSKSPNSPLHFGNGTRLTVT.

V and J are TRBV7-8 and TRBJ1-4; no clear D gene. CDR3 length: 14 amino acids. V lost 4 bases, J lost 11 bases, and 17 bases lay in between. Germline values: CDR1 SGHVS, CDR2 FQNEAQ. The CDR3 reads CASSSDGGYFKLFF. CDR3 bases: TGTGCCAGCAGCTCTGACGGCGGTTATTTTAAACTGTTTTTT.

The genes are TRBV29-1 and TRBJ1-1; no firm D call. CDR1 is SQVTM and CDR2 is ANQGSEA in the germline V gene. The CDR3 sequence is 10 residues long. Trimming stripped 5 bases from V and 2 bases from J, with 3 bases between. The CDR3, as DNA: TGCAGCGTTAGTAACACTGAAGCTTTCTTT. Protein product: CSVSNTEAFF.

The sample holds one count of this clone. The chain carries TRBV5-4 and TRBJ2-1; 7 bases are a match to TRBD2. V lost 1 base, J lost 4 bases, and 5 bases stayed unmatched. This CDR3 has 15 residues. CDR1 is SGHNT and CDR2 is YYREEE in the germline V gene (reference sequence). The chain's CDR3 is CASSLISSGYNEQFF. The CDR3 bases are TGTGCCAGCAGCTTGATCTCTAGCGGATACAATGAGCAGTTCTTC.

The chain recombines TRBV28 with TRBJ1-4; perhaps TRBD1 as D (6 bases). The length of the CDR3 is 15 residues. The V and J ends lost 8 bases and 4 bases respectively, with 17 bases between them. Germline lookup yields CDR1 MDHEN and CDR2 SYDVKM. This chain's CDR3 is CASRVGGTLNEKLFF. The CDR3 nucleotides are TGTGCCAGCCGAGTAGGGGGAACCCTTAATGAAAAACTGTTTTTT.

This clone was seen repeatedly, ten times or more. The genes are TRBV7-2 and TRBJ1-3, with D possibly matching TRBD1 (5 bases). The germline V gene has CDR1 SGHTA and CDR2 FQGNSA. The V gene lost 5 bases and the J gene lost 9 bases, with 14 bases spanning the gap. CDR3 length equals 13 residues. The CDR3 sequence is CASSPGQSSTIYF. The CDR3 bases are TGTGCCAGCAGCCCCGGACAAAGCAGCACCATATATTTT.

This chain joins TRBV25-1 and TRBJ1-6; a weak D match, TRBD1 (5 bases). V was clipped by 7 bases and J by 7 bases, with 17 bases between them. Germline assignment: CDR1 MGHDK and CDR2 SYGVNS. The CDR3 has 15 residues. The CDR3 is CASTGTGLPNSPLHF. The DNA of the CDR3 is TGTGCCAGCACGGGCACAGGCTTACCGAATTCACCCCTCCACTTT.

The gene calls are TRBV28 and TRBJ2-7; 12 nucleotides agree with TRBD2. The CDR3 sequence is 15 residues long. The V gene's germline CDR1 is MDHEN and CDR2 SYDVKM. V shed 6 bases, J shed 2 bases, and the junction held 5 bases outside the gene matches. In DNA, the CDR3 is TGTGCCAGCAGCACCACTAGCGGGAGGACCTACGAGCAGTACTTC. Its protein is CASSTTSGRTYEQYF.

The rearrangement uses TRBV29-1 and TRBJ2-1; D unresolved. Germline V gives CDR1 SQVTM, CDR2 ANQGSEA. V was trimmed by 0 bases and J by 0 bases, leaving 12 bases between them. The CDR3 loop spans 16 amino acids. The CDR3 sequence is CSVEDLHASSYNEQFF. In DNA, the CDR3 is TGCAGCGTTGAAGACCTACACGCGAGCTCCTACAATGAGCAGTTCTTC.

The chain employs TRBV7-9 and TRBJ1-4; D not certain. The CDR3 is 14 residues long. Trimming stripped 2 bases from V and 4 bases from J, with 8 bases between. The germline V gene has CDR1 SEHNR and CDR2 FQNEAQ (reference sequence). The CDR3 loop is CASSLTRNNEKLFF. The DNA for the CDR3 is TGTGCCAGCAGCTTAACACGGAATAATGAAAAACTGTTTTTT.

The table lists this clone with many counts. The rearrangement links TRBV2 to TRBJ2-6; no firm D call. CDR3 length equals 16 residues. Germline V gene sequence: CDR1 SNHLY, CDR2 FYNNEI. Trimming removed 3 bases from V and 2 bases from J, with 11 bases in between. Here the CDR3 reads CASSESQTPGANVLTF. The CDR3, as DNA: TGTGCCAGCAGTGAGTCGCAGACCCCTGGGGCCAACGTCCTGACTTTC. Combining the CDR3 with reference TRBV2 and TRBJ2-6 gives the whole variable domain EPEVTQTPSHQVTQMGQEVILRCVPISNHLYFYWYRQILGQKVEFLVSFYNNEISEKSEIFDDQFSVERPDGSNFTLKIRSTKLEDSAMYFCASSESQTPGANVLTFGAGSRLTVL.

This chain joins TRBV27 and TRBJ2-2; either TRBD1 or TRBD2 may fit D (5 bases each). From germline, CDR1 is MNHEY and CDR2 SMNVEV (reference sequence). The V and J ends lost 3 bases and 2 bases respectively, with 13 bases between them. The CDR3 has 16 amino acids. The CDR3 here is CASSFLGVFNTGELFF. The CDR3, as DNA: TGTGCCAGCAGTTTTTTGGGGGTGTTCAACACCGGGGAGCTGTTTTTT.

This sequence joins TRBV7-2 and TRBJ2-3; D is possibly TRBD2 (7 bases). The CDR3 is 13 residues long. The V gene lost 4 bases and the J gene lost 14 bases, with 19 bases spanning the gap. Germline CDR1 is SGHTA and CDR2 is FQGNSA. CDR3 bases: TGTGCCAGCAGCTCTCGTGCTAGCGGACAGTCGTATTTT. Amino acids: CASSSRASGQSYF.

The chain combines TRBV10-1 with TRBJ2-5; 8 nucleotides agree with TRBD1. The trim removed 7 bases at V and 5 bases at J, leaving 18 bases unmatched. Looked up from germline, CDR1 is WNHNN and CDR2 is SYGVQD (reference sequence). The length of the CDR3 is 17 residues. The DNA of the CDR3 is TGCGCCAGCAACAGGACTCCAGACCAGGGGGCCTGTGAGACCCAGTACTTC. Protein sequence: CASNRTPDQGACETQYF.

The table lists this clone with many counts. The chain employs TRBV10-1 and TRBJ2-5; 7 positions match TRBD2. Germline assignment: CDR1 WNHNN and CDR2 SYGVQD (reference sequence). This CDR3 is 11 amino acids long. V gave up 9 bases and J gave up 2 bases; unmatched junction bases: 0. The chain's CDR3 is CARGGQETQYF. CDR3 DNA sequence: TGCGCCAGGGGGGGGCAAGAGACCCAGTACTTC.

The CDR3 is CASSGEGETEAFF. CDR3 sequence (DNA): TGTGCCAGCAGTGGCGAGGGTGAAACTGAAGCTTTCTTT. The V and J genes are TRBV6-1 and TRBJ1-1; D uncertain. CDR1 and CDR2 (germline): MNHNS, SASEGT. V shed 4 bases and J shed 5 bases, with 11 bases lying between them. The CDR3 has 13 amino acids.